Below, 4 T cell receptor beta chains from the same sample are listed, as sequenced in a study of blood T cell repertoires in COVID-19. This table comes from immunoSEQ multiplex PCR, and its TCRdb copy is limited to in-frame clones, with some not included. Here the sample spans 200,000 or so clones, roughly 80% being singletons. The sample was peripheral blood. The receptors were gathered from a woman between 25 and 40 years old who had recovered from COVID-19.

This chain uses TRBV28 with TRBJ2-7; D is possibly TRBD1 (5 bases). The CDR3 length is 15 residues. Looked up from germline, CDR1 is MDHEN and CDR2 is SYDVKM. V was shortened by 2 bases and J by 0 bases, with 11 bases between the two germline ends. The CDR3 DNA reads as TGTGCCAGCAGTTTAGGCAGGGCACTCTCCTACGAGCAGTACTTC. It encodes CASSLGRALSYEQYF.

This clone was recorded many times. Different DNA sequences within this sample yield the same CDR3. The rearrangement joins TRBV27 to TRBJ2-7; D perhaps matches TRBD1 (5 bases). Trimming took 6 bases from V and 4 from J, leaving 7 bases between them. Germline lookup yields CDR1 MNHEY and CDR2 SMNVEV (reference sequence). The CDR3 length is 11 residues. Here the CDR3 DNA reads TGTGCCAGCAGGCAGGGATACGAGCAGTACTTC. This gives the protein CASRQGYEQYF.

This chain joins TRBV19 and TRBJ2-2, with TRBD1 identical over 7 bases. CDR1 is LNHDA and CDR2 is SQIVND in the germline V gene (reference sequence). The CDR3 has 15 residues. The trim removed 5 bases at V and 5 bases at J, leaving 8 bases unmatched. The DNA of the CDR3 is TGTGCCAGTAGTGCCGGACAGGTATTAACCGGGGAGCTGTTTTTT. Translation gives CASSAGQVLTGELFF.

This sequence joins TRBV2 and TRBJ1-2; D gene ambiguous. The V gene lost 7 bases and the J gene lost 7 bases, with 16 bases spanning the gap. Germline V lookup: CDR1 SNHLY, CDR2 FYNNEI. The length of the CDR3 is 13 residues. CDR3 amino acids: CASIVQEEFGYTF. In DNA, the CDR3 is TGTGCCAGCATCGTTCAGGAAGAGTTTGGCTACACCTTC. Full variable domain (rest looked up from reference TRBV2 and TRBJ1-2): EPEVTQTPSHQVTQMGQEVILRCVPISNHLYFYWYRQILGQKVEFLVSFYNNEISEKSEIFDDQFSVERPDGSNFTLKIRSTKLEDSAMYFCASIVQEEFGYTFGSGTRLTVV.